The 22 T cell receptor beta chains listed next were all sequenced from one sample in a study of blood T cell repertoires in COVID-19. Generated by immunoSEQ multiplex PCR, the TCRdb table keeps only in-frame clones and is missing some. The profile covers 150,000 to 170,000 clones, with around 78% appearing a single time and under 2% taken by the ten largest. The sample comprised peripheral blood. The receptors were gathered from a man older than 75 with acute or convalescent COVID-19.

The chain is built from TRBV23-1 and TRBJ1-6; 7 nucleotides agree with TRBD1. TRBV23-1 is an ORF for which the function is uncertain. The J segment lost 8 bases and the V segment lost 3 bases, leaving 16 bases of the junction unmatched. The CDR3 is 18 residues long. In DNA form, the CDR3 reads TGCGCCAGCAGTCACGCCGCCGACAGGGCCCTCCAGGATTCACCCCTCCACTTT. This sequence encodes CASSHAADRALQDSPLHF.

The V call is TRBV5-1, the J call TRBJ1-1; 7 bases agree with TRBD1. The germline V gene has CDR1 SGHRS and CDR2 YFSETQ. The V gene end was trimmed by 2 bases and the J gene end by 0 bases; junction bases not matched to a gene: 10. The length of the CDR3 is 17 residues. The CDR3 DNA reads TGCGCCAGCAGCTTTAGGACAGGTGGAGCAATGAACACTGAAGCTTTCTTT. This translates into CASSFRTGGAMNTEAFF.

The chain employs TRBV2 and TRBJ2-5; 9 bases fit TRBD1. The germline CDR1 and CDR2 sequences are SNHLY and FYNNEI. Germline trimming cut 5 bases from V and 5 bases from J; bases unmatched to any gene: 6. This CDR3 comprises 14 residues. CDR3 amino acids: CASSRDRAGETQYF. As DNA, the CDR3 is TGTGCCAGCAGTAGGGACAGGGCCGGGGAGACCCAGTACTTC.

This sequence joins TRBV3-1 (or the pseudogene TRBV3-2) and TRBJ1-5; TRBD1 aligns across 7 bases. CDR3 size: 15 residues. The V gene's germline CDR1 is LGHDT and CDR2 YNNKEL (reference sequence). The ends lost 6 bases at V and 7 bases at J; junction bases unmatched: 12. The CDR3: CASSHQQGIGQPQHF. For the CDR3, the DNA is TGTGCCAGCAGTCATCAACAGGGGATTGGGCAGCCCCAGCATTTT.

The J gene is TRBJ2-3, the V gene TRBV27, with 7 bases lining up with TRBD1. Trimming cost V 4 bases and J 4 bases; bases outside gene matches: 8. The CDR3 has 15 residues. Per the germline V gene, CDR1 is MNHEY and CDR2 is SMNVEV (reference sequence). The CDR3 DNA reads as TGTGCCAGCAGTTCGGGACAGCTCTTACCAGATACGCAGTATTTT. Its translation is CASSSGQLLPDTQYF.

This chain connects TRBV4-1 to TRBJ2-1, with D perhaps TRBD2 (5 bases). This CDR3 has 16 residues. V shed 0 bases and J shed 14 bases, with 23 bases lying between them. Germline CDR1 reads MGHRA; CDR2 reads YSYEKL. CDR3 DNA sequence: TGCGCCAGCAGCCAAGAGGGAACGGAGGCCGTTTCGTACAAGTTCTTC. This translates into CASSQEGTEAVSYKFF.

This clone is a singleton in its sample. The chain joins TRBV27 to TRBJ1-5; D remains unclear. The ends were cut back, 3 bases at V and 3 bases at J, with 6 bases in the middle. The CDR3 is made up of 13 amino acids. Looked up from germline, CDR1 is MNHEY and CDR2 is SMNVEV (reference sequence). The CDR3, as DNA: TGTGCCAGCAGTTTCGGGGTCAATCAGCCCCAGCATTTT. Translation gives CASSFGVNQPQHF.

V and J are TRBV5-1 and TRBJ2-5; 8 nucleotides line up with TRBD2. V was clipped by 2 bases and J by 2 bases; unmatched bases: 8. The germline V gene has CDR1 SGHRS and CDR2 YFSETQ. The CDR3 runs to 16 residues. The CDR3 sequence is CASSFPARGVQETQYF. CDR3 bases: TGCGCCAGCAGCTTTCCAGCGCGGGGGGTTCAAGAGACCCAGTACTTC.

The CDR3 sequence is CASSLSSVQYAFF. CDR3 DNA: TGTGCCAGCAGTTTATCCTCCGTACAATATGCTTTCTTT. The chain has TRBV27 and TRBJ1-1; D is undetermined. Trimming took off 0 bases at V and 11 bases at J, with 13 bases between the two ends. The CDR3 contains 13 residues. CDR1 is MNHEY and CDR2 is SMNVEV in the germline V gene (reference sequence).

The chain is built from TRBV15 and TRBJ1-4; 9 bases are a match to TRBD1. The CDR3 consists of 16 residues. J gave up 7 bases and V 0 bases, and 6 bases lay outside the gene matches. Germline V gene sequence: CDR1 LNHNV, CDR2 YYDKDF (reference sequence). This CDR3 reads CATSRDRGQGREKLFF. The CDR3 DNA is TGTGCCACCAGCAGAGATCGGGGACAGGGTCGTGAAAAACTGTTTTTT.

This chain connects TRBV7-8 to TRBJ2-7, with D possibly TRBD1 on 5 matching bases. The ends were cut back, 1 base at V and 6 bases at J, with 13 bases in the middle. The CDR3 length is 14 residues. Germline V gene lookup returns CDR1 SGHVS and CDR2 FQNEAQ. The CDR3 loop is CASSLGAGSGEQYV. CDR3 coding DNA: TGTGCCAGCAGCTTAGGCGCAGGGTCTGGCGAGCAGTACGTC.

The chain uses TRBV10-2 and TRBJ2-6; 15 positions agree with TRBD2. In germline, CDR1 is WSHSY, CDR2 SAAADI. With V trimmed by 5 bases and J by 2 bases, 13 bases remained unmatched. There are 21 residues in the CDR3. The CDR3, as DNA: TGCGCCAGCAGTTACGCCTCCTCGGGACTAGCGGGGGGAACTGGGGCCAACGTCCTGACTTTC. Its translation: CASSYASSGLAGGTGANVLTF.

This chain links TRBV18 with TRBJ1-1, with unresolved D. Trimming took off 2 bases at V and 6 bases at J, with 7 bases between the two ends. This CDR3 is built from 12 residues. Germline-derived CDR1 and CDR2 are KGHSH and LQKENI. The chain's CDR3 is CASSPEGSEAFF. The DNA for the CDR3 is TGTGCCAGCTCACCAGAGGGATCTGAAGCTTTCTTT.

The CDR3: CASSEGSLGSVETQYF. DNA of the CDR3: TGTGCCAGCAGTGAAGGGTCCTTGGGCTCCGTGGAGACCCAGTACTTC. The chain combines TRBV6-1 with TRBJ2-5, with D hard to call. Trimming left V 1 base short and J 5 bases short, with 17 bases between. CDR1 and CDR2 (germline): MNHNS, SASEGT. The CDR3 contains 16 residues.

The chain recombines TRBV6-5 with TRBJ2-5; 7 nucleotides agree with TRBD1. This CDR3 contains 15 residues. Unmatched junction bases numbered 7, after V lost 6 bases and J lost 0 bases. The germline V gene encodes CDR1 MNHEY and CDR2 SVGAGI. The CDR3 region is CASSPGTAYQETQYF. The CDR3 region has the DNA TGTGCCAGCAGCCCCGGGACAGCTTACCAAGAGACCCAGTACTTC.

V and J are TRBV7-9 and TRBJ1-1; D gene ambiguous. The CDR3 totals 16 residues. V was shortened by 4 bases and J by 1 base, with 16 bases between the two germline ends. Germline assignment: CDR1 SEHNR and CDR2 FQNEAQ (reference sequence). The CDR3 coding sequence is TGTGCCAGCAGCTGGGGAGGAGGGCGCCCGAACACTGAAGCTTTCTTT. Translation: CASSWGGGRPNTEAFF.

In its sample, this clone was seen many times. The V and J genes are TRBV7-2 and TRBJ2-7, with TRBD1 matching over 7 bases. CDR1 and CDR2 from the germline V gene are SGHTA and FQGNSA. The CDR3 consists of 13 residues. V dropped 5 bases and J dropped 0; count of bases not matched to a gene: 1. The CDR3 DNA reads TGTGCCAGCAGCCGGGACAGCTCCTACGAGCAGTACGTC. Its protein is CASSRDSSYEQYV.

This clone was picked up many times. This chain connects TRBV11-3 to TRBJ1-1; D gene ambiguous. Trimming shortened V by 4 bases and J by 0 bases, and 15 bases separated the two germline ends. Germline assignment: CDR1 SGHNT and CDR2 YENEEA. This CDR3 has 16 residues. The CDR3 region is CASSSGGVLMNTEAFF. Written as DNA, the CDR3 is TGTGCCAGCAGCTCGGGTGGAGTCTTAATGAACACTGAAGCTTTCTTT.

The chain carries TRBV3-1 (or the pseudogene TRBV3-2) and TRBJ2-3, with D perhaps TRBD2 (6 bases). CDR1 and CDR2 from the germline V gene are LGHDT and YNNKEL (reference sequence). The V gene lost 1 base and the J gene lost 3 bases, with 11 bases spanning the gap. The CDR3 extends over 15 amino acids. CDR3 sequence: CASSQASGTTDTQYF. CDR3 DNA: TGTGCCAGCAGCCAAGCCTCGGGGACTACAGATACGCAGTATTTT.

The gene calls are TRBV6-5 and TRBJ1-5, with D unresolved. CDR1 and CDR2 (germline): MNHEY, SVGAGI. The CDR3 contains 14 residues. V was trimmed by 6 bases and J by 5 bases, leaving 14 bases between them. The DNA of the CDR3 is TGTGCCAGCAGAGAGGGAGGCGCTTATCAGCCCCAGCATTTT. It yields the protein CASREGGAYQPQHF.

The rearrangement joins TRBV10-2 to TRBJ1-6; D uncertain. The CDR3 is made up of 13 amino acids. Trimming shortened V by 3 bases and J by 8 bases, and 8 bases separated the two germline ends. Germline assignment: CDR1 WSHSY and CDR2 SAAADI. CDR3: CASSEATDSPLHF. As DNA, the CDR3 is TGCGCCAGCAGTGAAGCCACGGATTCACCCCTCCACTTT.

This chain links TRBV11-2 with TRBJ1-2, with D tentatively TRBD1 (5 bases). The CDR3 contains 15 residues. Germline V gene data show CDR1 as SGHAT and CDR2 as FQNNGV. V was shortened by 0 bases and J by 4 bases, with 12 bases between the two germline ends. CDR3 region: CASSLDQGLGYGYTF. The CDR3 bases are TGTGCCAGCAGCTTAGATCAGGGACTTGGCTATGGCTACACCTTC.